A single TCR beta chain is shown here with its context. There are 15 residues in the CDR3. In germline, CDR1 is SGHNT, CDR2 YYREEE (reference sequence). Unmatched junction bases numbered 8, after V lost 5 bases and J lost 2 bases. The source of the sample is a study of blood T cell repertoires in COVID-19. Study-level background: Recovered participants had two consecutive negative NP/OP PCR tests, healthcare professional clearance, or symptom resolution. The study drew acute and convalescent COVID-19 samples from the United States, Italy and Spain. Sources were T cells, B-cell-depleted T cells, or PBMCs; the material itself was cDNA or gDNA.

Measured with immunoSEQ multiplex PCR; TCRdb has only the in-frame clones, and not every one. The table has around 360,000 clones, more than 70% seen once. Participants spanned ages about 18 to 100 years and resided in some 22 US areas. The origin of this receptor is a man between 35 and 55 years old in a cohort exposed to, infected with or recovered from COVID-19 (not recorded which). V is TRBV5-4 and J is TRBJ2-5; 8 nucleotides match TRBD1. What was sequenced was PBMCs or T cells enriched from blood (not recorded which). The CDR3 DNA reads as TGTGCCAGCAGGCGACTGGGGGACAGGCAAGAGACCCAGTACTTC. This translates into CASRRLGDRQETQYF.